The T cell receptor (beta chain) under discussion was sequenced for a study of shared clonotypes between healthy human individuals. Whole-study context: Aged between 18 and 49, the donors were a couple of women and three men. Study findings and constraints: The study generally estimated greater richness for naive than memory subsets. Sampling used blood alone; tissue repertoires probably differ. Naive CD4 clonotype sharing across a handful of donors was approximately 5%.

The method was immunoSEQ multiplex PCR; TCRdb's version includes in-frame clones alone and lacks a portion of them. The profile covers about 1.1 million clones, with around 78% appearing a single time and under 0.65% taken by the ten largest. V was clipped by 4 bases and J by 6 bases; unmatched bases: 5. CDR1 is SGHAT and CDR2 is FQDESV in the germline V gene (reference sequence). The CDR3 has 15 residues. Regarding this clone: Antigen specificity is unknown.

Material: memory CD4+ T cells from PBMCs. Sample subset: CD45RA-negative fraction. The V gene is TRBV11-1, the J gene TRBJ1-5, with 11 bases fitting TRBD1. The origin of this receptor is a man aged 18 to 30 in good health. Some clones in this sample may be carry-over from other donors' samples. Here the CDR3 reads CASSSGTGGPQPQHF. The CDR3 nucleotides read TGTGCCAGCAGCTCTGGGACAGGGGGGCCTCAGCCCCAGCATTTT.